Listed below are T cell receptor beta chains from one sample, sequenced in a study of tumor-infiltrating lymphocytes in oesophageal squamous cell carcinoma. MiXCR, run by TCRdb on the PCR reads, gives a single entry per CDR3 protein. This sample has tens of thousands of distinct CDR3 sequences, with around two fifths found just once. The sequencing sample was made of esophageal tumor tissue. Every receptor here comes from a male donor with esophageal squamous cell carcinoma. Both conserved end residues are part of each CDR3. Each record gives: J gene, V gene, CDR3 protein.

>TRBJ2-3|TRBV6-4
CASSDRAGGQDTQYF
>TRBJ1-1|TRBV5-3
CASSPAGGVNGYEQHF
>NA|TRBV7-6
CASSPGTEQYF
>TRBJ2-3|TRBV7-6
CASSSSGIVADTQYF
>NA|TRBV19
CASSRTSRGLSYYNEQFF
>TRBJ2-5|TRBV11-2
CASSFAQGGVGTQYF
>TRBJ1-1|TRBV5-3
CARRYPLSTEAFF
>TRBJ2-1|TRBV27
CASSLSPGLGNEQFF
>NA|TRBV11-2
CASSLDSETSGRVPVLHEQFF
>TRBJ1-2|TRBV28
CASSLGNYGYTF
>TRBJ2-7|TRBV6-1
CASRTSHYEQYF
>TRBJ1-1|TRBV12-3/TRBV12-4
CASSLGNTEAFF
>TRBJ2-1|TRBV5-6
CASSLGGASYNEQFF
>TRBJ2-7|TRBV6-6
CASSYSFGTGGDGYTFRF
>TRBJ2-7|TRBV7-9
CASSLQGFSYEQYF
>NA|TRBV25-1
CASLLPGTERNEQFF
>TRBJ2-2|TRBV24-1
CATSVSNTGELFF
>TRBJ2-3|TRBV7-3
CASSLQGQSMDTQYF
>TRBJ2-5|TRBV28
CASSLGLADQETQYF
>TRBJ2-6|TRBV7-2
CASSLGQGANVLTF
>NA|TRBV7-2
CASQDSYEQYF
>TRBJ2-3|TRBV23-1
CASSQWTSGRFTDTQYF
>TRBJ1-2|TRBV28
CASSLLRGGYTF
>TRBJ2-1|TRBV7-3
CASSPMGGGTYNEQFF
>TRBJ2-3|TRBV7-2
CASSPGLAADTQYF
>TRBJ2-3|TRBV7-6
CASSWGGDRTDTQYF
>TRBJ2-5|TRBV6-6
CASSPITGEETQYF